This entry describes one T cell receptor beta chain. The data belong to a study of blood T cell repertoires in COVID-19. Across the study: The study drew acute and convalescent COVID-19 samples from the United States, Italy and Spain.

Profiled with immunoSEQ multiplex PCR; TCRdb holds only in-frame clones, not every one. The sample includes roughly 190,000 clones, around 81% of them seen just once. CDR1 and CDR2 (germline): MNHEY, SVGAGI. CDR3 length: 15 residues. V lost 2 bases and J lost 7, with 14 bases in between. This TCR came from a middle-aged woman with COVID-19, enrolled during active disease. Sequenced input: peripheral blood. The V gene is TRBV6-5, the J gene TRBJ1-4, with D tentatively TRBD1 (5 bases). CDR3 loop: CASSYTHGTFEKLFF. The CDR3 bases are TGTGCCAGCAGTTACACACACGGGACTTTTGAAAAACTGTTTTTT.